The 20 T cell receptor beta chains given below trace back to one sample, sequenced in a study of blood T cell repertoires in COVID-19. Profiled with immunoSEQ multiplex PCR; TCRdb holds only in-frame clones, not every one. The sample yields about 22,000 clones, around 90% seen once. The specimen was peripheral blood. These receptor sequences come from a woman aged 65 to 85 with active COVID-19.

The V gene is TRBV7-8, the J gene TRBJ2-1; 8 positions match TRBD2. CDR3 length equals 19 residues. Trimming removed 6 bases from V and 4 bases from J; junction bases left unmatched: 20. Germline V CDR1 and CDR2: SGHVS, FQNEAQ. In DNA form, the CDR3 reads TGTGCCAGCAGATTTGGGGCCTACCTCGGGACTAGTGCTTACAATGAGCAGTTCTTC. It codes for CASRFGAYLGTSAYNEQFF.

V usage is TRBV7-9 and J usage is TRBJ2-1, with 9 bases identical to TRBD2. From germline, CDR1 is SEHNR and CDR2 FQNEAQ (reference sequence). The CDR3 is 15 residues long. Trimming took 5 bases from V and 5 from J; bases not matched to a gene: 7. CDR3 nucleotides: TGTGCCAGCAGCCCTAGCGGGACCACCCACAATGAGCAGTTCTTC. It translates to CASSPSGTTHNEQFF.

This chain uses TRBV9 with TRBJ1-1; 7 bases are shared with TRBD1. V lost 2 bases, J lost 1 base, and 8 bases stayed unmatched. Germline CDR1 is SGDLS and CDR2 is YYNGEE. The CDR3 has 16 amino acids. CDR3 DNA: TGTGCCAGCAGCGTTGGCCCCAGGACAGGGAACACTGAAGCTTTCTTT. This translates into CASSVGPRTGNTEAFF.

This clone was detected once. The chain is built from TRBV6-2 or TRBV6-3 and TRBJ2-7, with D possibly being TRBD2 (5 bases). The CDR3 sequence is 17 residues long. Germline V gene data show CDR1 as MNHEY and CDR2 as SVGEGT. V was shortened by 2 bases and J by 5 bases, with 22 bases between the two germline ends. CDR3 in amino acids: CASSYPHGVGLVDEQYF. CDR3 bases: TGTGCCAGCAGTTACCCCCACGGGGTAGGGCTCGTCGACGAGCAGTACTTC.

This rearrangement joins TRBV30 to TRBJ2-7, with TRBD1 matching over 7 bases. The trim removed 4 bases at V and 7 bases at J, leaving 10 bases unmatched. The germline CDR1 and CDR2 sequences are GTSNPN and SVGIG (reference sequence). CDR3 length: 13 amino acids. The CDR3 DNA reads as TGTGCCTGGAACACAGGGGCTTCCTGGGAGCAGTACTTC. It encodes CAWNTGASWEQYF.

The V gene is TRBV5-6, the J gene TRBJ2-1; D gene uncertain. Trimming cost V 0 bases and J 6 bases, with 7 bases left between them. In germline, CDR1 is SGHDT, CDR2 YYEEEE. CDR3 length: 13 amino acids. The CDR3 DNA reads TGTGCCAGCAGCTTGGACATCCGCAATGAGCAGTTCTTC. Translation gives CASSLDIRNEQFF.

The chain recombines TRBV10-3 with TRBJ1-6, with 11 bases aligning to TRBD1. The germline gives CDR1 ENHRY, CDR2 SYGVKD. Trimming cost V 2 bases and J 9 bases; bases outside gene matches: 12. The CDR3 length is 18 residues. The CDR3 DNA follows: TGTGCCATCAGTGAGACCGACCCTGGGACAGGGGGTGGTTCACCCCTCCACTTT. Its translation: CAISETDPGTGGGSPLHF.

The rearrangement joins TRBV5-6 to TRBJ1-1, with D possibly matching TRBD1 (5 bases). The CDR3 has 14 residues. In germline, CDR1 is SGHDT, CDR2 YYEEEE. The V end was cut by 2 bases, the J end by 5 bases, with 13 bases between. Here the CDR3 DNA reads TGTGCCAGCAGCTTTCAGGGTAGGTGGACTGAAGCTTTCTTT. Amino acid sequence: CASSFQGRWTEAFF.

This clone was seen once. The J gene is TRBJ2-1, the V gene TRBV2, with TRBD1 matching 10 bases. The CDR3 length is 15 residues. CDR1 and CDR2 (germline): SNHLY, FYNNEI. The V and J ends lost 5 bases and 2 bases, in that order; junction bases with no gene match: 3. CDR3: CASSTGQGTYNEQFF. The CDR3 nucleotides read TGTGCCAGCAGTACGGGACAGGGGACCTACAATGAGCAGTTCTTC.

This chain uses TRBV5-1 with TRBJ2-2; 10 nucleotides match TRBD1. The V gene end was trimmed by 6 bases and the J gene end by 3 bases; junction bases not matched to a gene: 5. This CDR3 has 15 amino acids. Germline loops: CDR1 SGHRS, CDR2 YFSETQ. The DNA for the CDR3 is TGCGCCAGCATTCCCGGGACAGGGGACACCGGGGAGCTGTTTTTT. It translates to CASIPGTGDTGELFF.

The V and J genes are TRBV25-1 and TRBJ2-7; D ambiguous. The CDR3 loop spans 14 amino acids. Germline V gene sequence: CDR1 MGHDK, CDR2 SYGVNS. V lost 3 bases and J lost 0, with 9 bases in between. CDR3 protein: CASSDIIDSYEQYF. In nucleotides, the CDR3 is TGTGCCAGCAGTGATATCATAGACTCCTACGAGCAGTACTTC.

The chain carries TRBV18 and TRBJ1-4, with D possibly matching TRBD1 (5 bases). This CDR3 contains 14 residues. V lost 6 bases to trimming and J lost 7 bases, with 15 bases between them. The germline gives CDR1 KGHSH, CDR2 LQKENI. This chain's CDR3 is CASSRGIKGEKLFF. Here the CDR3 DNA reads TGTGCCAGCTCCCGGGGGATAAAGGGTGAAAAACTGTTTTTT.

The rearrangement links TRBV15 to TRBJ1-6; 11 positions match TRBD1. J gave up 10 bases and V 5 bases, and 7 bases lay outside the gene matches. Looked up from germline, CDR1 is LNHNV and CDR2 is YYDKDF (reference sequence). The CDR3 covers 15 residues. The chain's CDR3 is CATSGVRDRGSPLHF. CDR3 coding DNA: TGTGCCACCAGCGGAGTCCGGGACAGGGGGTCACCCCTCCACTTT.

The V and J genes are TRBV30 and TRBJ1-4; D is unresolved. CDR3 length equals 12 residues. V was shortened by 0 bases and J by 7 bases, with 6 bases between the two germline ends. Per germline, CDR1 GTSNPN and CDR2 SVGIG (reference sequence). CDR3 in DNA: TGTGCCTGGAGTGTGCTAGGTGAAAAACTGTTTTTT. Amino acid sequence: CAWSVLGEKLFF.

V gene TRBV4-1 combines with J gene TRBJ2-7; TRBD2 agrees at 10 bases. Germline V gives CDR1 MGHRA, CDR2 YSYEKL. The CDR3 covers 14 residues. V was clipped by 2 bases and J by 6 bases; unmatched bases: 4. The CDR3 loop reads CASSQPGTSVEQYF. In DNA form, the CDR3 reads TGCGCCAGCAGCCAACCCGGGACTAGCGTCGAGCAGTACTTC.

V is TRBV5-1 and J is TRBJ2-1, with 9 positions matching TRBD2. The CDR3 consists of 15 residues. V lost 7 bases and J lost 2; bases outside the gene matches: 7. The germline CDR1 and CDR2 sequences are SGHRS and YFSETQ. CDR3 sequence reads: CASGLATHTYNEQFF. The CDR3 region has the DNA TGCGCCAGCGGACTAGCGACTCATACCTACAATGAGCAGTTCTTC. Full variable domain (rest looked up from reference TRBV5-1 and TRBJ2-1): KAGVTQTPRYLIKTRGQQVTLSCSPISGHRSVSWYQQTPGQGLQFLFEYFSETQRNKGNFPGRFSGRQFSNSRSEMNVSTLELGDSALYLCASGLATHTYNEQFFGPGTRLTVL.

This clone appeared a single time. The chain employs TRBV27 and TRBJ2-1; D gene unclear. With 8 bases removed from V and 1 base from J, the gap between germline ends came to 6 bases. Germline CDR1 is MNHEY and CDR2 is SMNVEV (reference sequence). The CDR3 loop spans 12 amino acids. Here the CDR3 reads CASHGSYNEQFF. The DNA for the CDR3 is TGTGCCAGCCACGGGTCCTACAATGAGCAGTTCTTC.

The rearrangement joins TRBV7-9 to TRBJ1-1, with TRBD1 matching 9 bases. Germline V gives CDR1 SEHNR, CDR2 FQNEAQ (reference sequence). V lost 4 bases and J lost 10; bases outside the gene matches: 4. This CDR3 is built from 12 residues. The CDR3: CASSWGQGGAFF. CDR3 bases: TGTGCCAGCAGCTGGGGACAGGGTGGAGCTTTCTTT. The variable domain in full, completed from reference TRBV7-9 and TRBJ1-1, reads DTGVSQNPRHKITKRGQNVTFRCDPISEHNRLYWYRQTLGQGPEFLTYFQNEAQLEKSRLLSDRFSAERPKGSFSTLEIQRTEQGDSAMYLCASSWGQGGAFFGQGTRLTVV.

The rearrangement uses TRBV6-1 and TRBJ2-3; 8 bases are shared with TRBD2. V lost 1 base and J lost 2; bases outside the gene matches: 2. From germline, CDR1 is MNHNS and CDR2 SASEGT. CDR3 length equals 15 residues. CDR3 loop: CASSEVAGPTDTQYF. The CDR3 nucleotides are TGTGCCAGCAGTGAAGTAGCGGGACCCACAGATACGCAGTATTTT.

V usage is TRBV6-5 and J usage is TRBJ1-1; the match to TRBD1 covers 8 bases. The trim removed 10 bases at V and 4 bases at J, leaving 11 bases unmatched. Germline V gene data show CDR1 as MNHEY and CDR2 as SVGAGI. This CDR3 is 14 amino acids long. CDR3 bases: TGTGCCACTAAACGACAGGGGCGGGCCACTGAAGCTTTCTTT. Its translation is CATKRQGRATEAFF.